A selection of T cell receptor beta chains follows, all from one sample in a study of cytotoxic CD8 clonotypes in ibrutinib-treated CLL. Data came from immunoSEQ multiplex PCR; TCRdb stores just in-frame clones and leaves some out. The sample holds around 41,000 clones, around 70% seen once. The sample consisted of PBMCs, taken at disease progression, from a patient treated with ibrutinib. Source of these receptors: a human donor with chronic lymphocytic leukemia. CDR3s include the opening cysteine and the closing phenylalanine or tryptophan. The D gene is left open where the match is weak.

. | TRBV18 | CASSPAGNQPQHF
TRBD1 | TRBV7-9 | CASSLSAPGTGVYEQYF
. | TRBV6-5 | CASSYGRAANYGYTF
. | TRBV19 | CASSISQSSYEQYF
. | TRBV5-1 | CASSSGTPTAGYTF
. | TRBV27 | CASSPDSSGDTQYF
. | TRBV10-3 | CAISDARGGGGYTF
. | TRBV5-8 | CASSFTDYSNYGYTF
. | TRBV9 | CASRGGGDNEQFF
. | TRBV5-4 | CASSLRQSYEQYF
. | TRBV7-6 | CASSSYSVEQYF
. | TRBV7-8 | CASSLGFSYEQYF
TRBD1 | TRBV27 | CASSPTTGAYQETQYF
. | TRBV2 | CASSETTVRGEQYF
TRBD2 | TRBV5-8 | CASSPQGGRYEEQFF
TRBD1 | TRBV19 | CASSHGHRGNSPQHF
. | TRBV2 | CASSGGGEKLFF
. | TRBV4-1 | CASSQQDNQPQHF
. | TRBV19 | CASSNGANRKTYGYTF